This T cell receptor beta chain appears in the sequencing data of a study of blood T cells in healthy people across ages. The CDR3 has 14 amino acids. CDR1 is SGDLS and CDR2 is YYNGEE in the germline V gene. V lost 0 bases and J lost 2, with 9 bases in between. The authors ran a second PCR of about 7 to 11 cycles using a sample-barcoded 5' primer and a J-beta primer mix. One entry per CDR3 protein results from TCRdb running MiXCR on the 5' RACE reads. This table holds over 500,000 distinct CDR3 sequences, roughly a quarter found once. The sample was also reused in another study, on T cells of mothers and their children.

The sequencing sample was made of blood. The genes are TRBV9 and TRBJ2-7; D is unresolved. The sequence was obtained from a boy aged 2 to 10 in good health. The DNA of the CDR3 is TGTGCCAGCAGCGTAGAGTCAGAACCCTACGAGCAGTACTTC. It is translated as CASSVESEPYEQYF.